These T cell receptor beta chains were read from a single sample in a study of blood T cell repertoires in COVID-19. Profiled with immunoSEQ multiplex PCR; TCRdb holds only in-frame clones, not every one. Of some 150,000 clones listed, about nine tenths were seen once; the top ten hold roughly 1.6%. Sequencing used peripheral blood. All receptors derive from a human donor in a cohort sampled during active COVID-19. CDR3s include the opening cysteine and the closing phenylalanine or tryptophan. The D gene is left open where the match is weak. Size values are once, few and many counts, or a class for expanded clones, and some rows have none.

v_call,clone_size,d_call,j_call,cdr3_nt,cdr3_aa
TRBV29-1,-,TRBD1,TRBJ2-5,TGCAGCGTTGCGGTGACAGGGAATGCAGAGACCCAGTACTTC,CSVAVTGNAETQYF
TRBV7-9,once,TRBD1,TRBJ1-3,TGTGCCAGCACCGAACCCACAGGGGGCGGAAACACCATATATTTT,CASTEPTGGGNTIYF
TRBV5-4,-,TRBD1,TRBJ1-4,TGTGCCAGCAGCCGGGACAGCTTTAATGAAAAACTGTTTTTT,CASSRDSFNEKLFF
TRBV6-1,few,-,TRBJ2-3,TGTGCCAGCAGTGAAGCACAGGGTTGGGATACGCAGTATTTT,CASSEAQGWDTQYF
TRBV10-3,-,TRBD2,TRBJ2-3,TGTGCCATCAGTGGAAGCGGGGGGGCGAAAGATACGCAGTATTTT,CAISGSGGAKDTQYF
TRBV19,-,TRBD1,TRBJ2-1,TGTGCCAGTAGTAGAGACAGGGAAAATGAGCAGTTCTTC,CASSRDRENEQFF
TRBV10-2,-,TRBD2,TRBJ2-2,TGCGCCAGCAGTGAGTCGGGGGGGGCCGGGGAGCTGTTTTTT,CASSESGGAGELFF
TRBV6-2/TRBV6-3,-,TRBD2,TRBJ2-7,TGTGCCAGCAGTGGGGAAGCGGGGGGGATAACCTACGAGCAGTACTTC,CASSGEAGGITYEQYF
TRBV5-7,-,-,TRBJ1-4,TGTGCCAGCAGCCGCTACCAAACAACTAATGAAAAACTGTTTTTT,CASSRYQTTNEKLFF
TRBV19,-,-,TRBJ1-2,TGTGCCAGTAGTACGCCCGGGGGAGGCTATGGCTACACCTTC,CASSTPGGGYGYTF
TRBV6-5,-,-,TRBJ2-4,TGTGCCAGCAGTTCCGCTTCGACAGTAGCCAAAAACATTCAGTACTTC,CASSSASTVAKNIQYF
TRBV30,-,-,TRBJ1-5,TGTGCCTGGAGTCCAGGGGGCAATCAGCCCCAGCATTTT,CAWSPGGNQPQHF
TRBV4-3,once,TRBD2,TRBJ2-1,TGCGCCAGCAGCCAAGACCCGGGAGGGCTAGCAGATATAACCCTCAATGAGCAGTTCTTC,CASSQDPGGLADITLNEQFF
TRBV2,-,TRBD1,TRBJ2-7,TGTGCCAGCAGGGGACCGGGACAGGGGGCCTCCTACGAGCAGTACTTC,CASRGPGQGASYEQYF
TRBV7-9,-,TRBD1,TRBJ1-4,TGTGCCAGCAGCTTAGGGGCGACAGGGCCTGAAAAACTGTTTTTT,CASSLGATGPEKLFF
TRBV28,-,-,TRBJ1-2,TGTGCCAGCAGTTTAGGACTCATTTCCTATGGCTACACCTTC,CASSLGLISYGYTF
TRBV5-1,-,TRBD2,TRBJ2-5,TGCGCCAGCAGCCTTCGCCAGACTAGCGGGGTAGATGAGACCCAGTACTTC,CASSLRQTSGVDETQYF